This T cell receptor (beta chain) was sequenced during a study of blood T cells in healthy people across ages. Overall study findings and caveats: The authors considered diversity estimates from one million T cells to be underestimates. Donor CMV status, an unknown factor, possibly confounded changes in expanded clonotypes.

This clonotype was counted once. Its specificity is not known. The junction and the germline gene differ at one end; a read error may be behind it. The CDR3 covers 14 residues. In germline, CDR1 is LNHDA, CDR2 SQIVND (reference sequence). With a J-beta primer mix and a sample-barcoded 5' primer, a second PCR ran about 6 to 11 cycles. TCRdb used MiXCR to reprocess the 5' RACE reads, holding one entry per CDR3 protein. The sample has some 900,000 distinct CDR3 sequences; about 30% are singletons. The sample was blood. The clonotype was recovered from a woman older than 75 in good health. This chain links TRBV19 with TRBJ2-5; 7 bases are shared with TRBD1. CDR3 sequence (DNA): TGTGTCAGTAGTACGGGACAGCCCCAAGAGACCCAGTACTTC. The encoded protein is CVSSTGQPQETQYF.